Each of the 27 T cell receptor beta chains below was sequenced from the same sample in a study of control samples from healthy donors and cancer patients. The repertoire was sequenced with immunoSEQ multiplex PCR; TCRdb's copy has only in-frame clones and lacks some. In the table there are roughly 100,000 clones, about 90% of which are singletons. The sequenced sample was blood. The receptors originated from a woman younger than 30 in good health.

The J gene is TRBJ2-3, the V gene TRBV30; no clear D gene. This CDR3 comprises 11 residues. Germline CDR1 is GTSNPN and CDR2 is SVGIG (reference sequence). Deletions cut 1 base from V and 6 bases from J, with 5 bases between. As DNA, the CDR3 is TGTGCCTGGAGTGGTAGTGATACGCAGTATTTT. The encoded protein is CAWSGSDTQYF.

The CDR3 loop reads CAWSVGEFNEKLFF. The DNA for the CDR3 is TGTGCCTGGAGTGTGGGGGAGTTTAATGAAAAACTGTTTTTT. This chain uses TRBV30 with TRBJ1-4, with D maybe TRBD1 (5 bases). The CDR3 has 14 residues. Per the germline V gene, CDR1 is GTSNPN and CDR2 is SVGIG (reference sequence). V gave up 0 bases and J gave up 4 bases, with 9 bases separating them.

The chain couples TRBV12-3 or TRBV12-4 to TRBJ1-4; D not resolved. This CDR3 is built from 11 residues. Trimming pared 6 bases from V and 8 bases from J, leaving 7 bases between. The CDR3 loop is CASRREEKLFF. CDR3 DNA: TGTGCCAGCAGAAGGGAGGAAAAACTGTTTTTT.

CDR3 sequence (DNA): TGCGCCAGCAGTCAATCGAGGGGTGGGTTTTCTAATGAAAAACTGTTTTTT. It yields the protein CASSQSRGGFSNEKLFF. The gene calls are TRBV23-1 and TRBJ1-4; possible D gene TRBD1, 5 bases. TRBV23-1 falls under the ORF class, with uncertain function. CDR3 size: 17 residues. V lost 0 bases, J lost 3 bases, and 14 bases lay in between.

This clone was seen a few times. The chain recombines TRBV10-3 with TRBJ1-6; D is perhaps TRBD1 (5 bases). The length of the CDR3 is 17 residues. Germline V CDR1 and CDR2: ENHRY, SYGVKD. Between the trimmed V and J ends, which lost 2 bases and 6 bases, there was a span of 17 bases. The CDR3 reads CAISEGKTGKSNSPLHF. The CDR3 nucleotides are TGTGCCATCAGTGAGGGCAAAACAGGAAAGAGTAATTCACCCCTCCACTTT.

V gene TRBV10-3 combines with J gene TRBJ2-3; 9 nucleotides match TRBD1. The CDR3 extends over 16 amino acids. Germline V CDR1 and CDR2: ENHRY, SYGVKD. Germline trimming cut 0 bases from V and 6 bases from J; bases unmatched to any gene: 7. The CDR3 region has the DNA TGTGCCATCAGTGAGTCGGGACAGGGATATCGGGATACGCAGTATTTT. Residues: CAISESGQGYRDTQYF.

This clone appeared once. The chain uses TRBV3-1 (or the pseudogene TRBV3-2) and TRBJ1-2; the match to TRBD1 covers 7 bases. Per the germline V gene, CDR1 is LGHDT and CDR2 is YNNKEL (reference sequence). With 7 bases clipped from V and 7 bases from J, the junction kept 18 bases outside the gene matches. The CDR3 contains 16 residues. The CDR3 sequence: CASTLGTVASKSGYTF. CDR3 in DNA: TGTGCCAGCACCCTAGGGACAGTGGCTTCCAAAAGTGGCTACACCTTC.

The genes are TRBV29-1 and TRBJ1-5; unclear D gene. CDR1 and CDR2 from the germline V gene are SQVTM and ANQGSEA. Trimming shortened V by 7 bases and J by 6 bases, and 16 bases separated the two germline ends. The length of the CDR3 is 13 residues. The CDR3: CSASIGEGQPQHF. The CDR3 DNA reads TGCAGCGCCTCGATCGGGGAGGGTCAGCCCCAGCATTTT. The full variable domain, its missing parts supplied by reference TRBV29-1 and TRBJ1-5, is SAVISQKPSRDICQRGTSLTIQCQVDSQVTMMFWYRQQPGQSLTLIATANQGSEATYESGFVIDKFPISRPNLTFSTLTVSNMSPEDSSIYLCSASIGEGQPQHFGDGTRLSIL.

The chain carries TRBV1 and TRBJ2-1; the D call in the table, TRBD2, was not verified against the DNA. TRBV1 is recorded as a pseudogene. The length of the CDR3 is 17 residues. This CDR3 reads CTSSQDRRRRVMNEQFF. Here the CDR3 DNA reads TGCACCAGCAGCCAAGACAGAAGACGGAGGGTTATGAATGAGCAGTTCTTC.

In this sample, this clone turned up many times. This chain links TRBV11-2 with TRBJ2-5; perhaps TRBD2 as D (7 bases). V dropped 0 bases and J dropped 4 bases, with 18 bases sitting between them. Germline-derived CDR1 and CDR2 are SGHAT and FQNNGV. This CDR3 comprises 17 residues. The CDR3 DNA sequence: TGTGCCAGCAGCTTAGATGCGGCAGGGAGGGGGGGAGAGACCCAGTACTTC. Translation: CASSLDAAGRGGETQYF.

This chain connects TRBV6-5 to TRBJ1-5; D ambiguous. The CDR3 covers 15 residues. The germline V and J ends were trimmed by 6 bases and 0 bases, with 12 bases remaining between them. Germline V gene data show CDR1 as MNHEY and CDR2 as SVGAGI. The CDR3 here is CASRPQALSNQPQHF. Here the CDR3 DNA reads TGTGCCAGCAGACCTCAGGCCCTTAGCAATCAGCCCCAGCATTTT.

The chain carries TRBV18 and TRBJ2-7; TRBD2 might be the D (6 bases). The CDR3 contains 15 residues. The V gene's germline CDR1 is KGHSH and CDR2 LQKENI. Trimming removed 6 bases from V and 0 bases from J, with 15 bases in between. The CDR3 DNA is TGTGCCAGCTCGACGATGGGGGGTTTCTCCTACGAGCAGTACTTC. The encoded protein is CASSTMGGFSYEQYF. The entire variable domain, with the rest obtained from reference TRBV18 and TRBJ2-7, is as follows: NAGVMQNPRHLVRRRGQEARLRCSPMKGHSHVYWYRQLPEEGLKFMVYLQKENIIDESGMPKERFSAEFPKEGPSILRIQQVVRGDSAAYFCASSTMGGFSYEQYFGPGTRLTVT.

Remarks on this clone: Other DNA sequences within the sample encode an identical CDR3. The chain combines TRBV5-1 with TRBJ1-4, with no clear D. CDR3 size: 14 residues. The germline V and J ends were trimmed by 3 bases and 0 bases, with 6 bases remaining between them. CDR1 and CDR2 (germline): SGHRS, YFSETQ. In DNA, the CDR3 is TGCGCCAGCAGCTCTGGTGCAACTAATGAAAAACTGTTTTTT. Encoded protein: CASSSGATNEKLFF.

This rearrangement joins TRBV30 to TRBJ2-1; D is undetermined. The CDR3 is made up of 13 amino acids. The germline gives CDR1 GTSNPN, CDR2 SVGIG (reference sequence). The germline V and J ends were trimmed by 0 bases and 0 bases, with 3 bases remaining between them. The CDR3 spells CAWSVLSYNEQFF. CDR3 sequence (DNA): TGTGCCTGGAGTGTACTCTCCTACAATGAGCAGTTCTTC.

This clone is a singleton in its sample. J is TRBJ2-4 and V is TRBV30; 8 bases fit TRBD2. Per the germline V gene, CDR1 is GTSNPN and CDR2 is SVGIG (reference sequence). This CDR3 has 19 residues. V was clipped by 4 bases and J by 0 bases; unmatched bases: 17. CDR3 amino acids: CAWTSGGPGWSLAKNIQYF. CDR3 DNA: TGTGCCTGGACCAGCGGGGGCCCCGGGTGGTCTTTAGCCAAAAACATTCAGTACTTC.

This chain connects TRBV28 to TRBJ2-2; D is uncertain. Between the trimmed V and J ends, which lost 5 bases and 7 bases, there was a span of 11 bases. CDR1 is MDHEN, CDR2 SYDVKM, per germline. CDR3 size: 13 residues. The CDR3 DNA follows: TGTGCCAGCAGTCGAACAGTGAGCGGGGAGCTGTTTTTT. It specifies CASSRTVSGELFF.

This chain uses TRBV28 with TRBJ1-1; tentatively, D is TRBD1 (6 bases). CDR1 and CDR2 (germline): MDHEN, SYDVKM. The CDR3 is 14 residues long. Trimming took off 4 bases at V and 1 base at J, with 10 bases between the two ends. The DNA for the CDR3 is TGTGCCAGCAGTTCCGGGGGCTCGAACACTGAAGCTTTCTTT. Translating gives CASSSGGSNTEAFF.

V usage is TRBV23-1 and J usage is TRBJ1-2, with TRBD1 as a possible D gene (6 bases). TRBV23-1 is reported as an ORF; its role is uncertain. This CDR3 region has 15 residues. V gave up 0 bases and J gave up 4 bases, with 12 bases separating them. The CDR3 loop reads CASSQSTGRFYGYTF. For the CDR3, the DNA is TGCGCCAGCAGTCAATCTACAGGGAGATTCTATGGCTACACCTTC.

This chain links TRBV9 with TRBJ1-3; a possible D gene is TRBD1 (6 bases). CDR1 SGDLS and CDR2 YYNGEE come from the germline V gene. This CDR3 is 15 amino acids long. Trimming took 2 bases from V and 0 from J, leaving 9 bases between them. The CDR3 DNA is TGTGCCAGCAGCGTGGGGGCAGACTCTGGAAACACCATATATTTT. It specifies CASSVGADSGNTIYF.

The rearrangement uses TRBV5-5 and TRBJ2-7; D is perhaps TRBD2 (6 bases). Looked up from germline, CDR1 is SGHKS and CDR2 is YYEKEE (reference sequence). With 0 bases removed from V and 6 bases from J, the gap between germline ends came to 7 bases. The CDR3 runs 12 residues. The DNA for the CDR3 is TGTGCCAGCAGCTTGGTGGGAGGCGAGCAGTACTTC. This translates into CASSLVGGEQYF. The entire variable domain, with the rest obtained from reference TRBV5-5 and TRBJ2-7, is as follows: DAGVTQSPTHLIKTRGQQVTLRCSPISGHKSVSWYQQVLGQGPQFIFQYYEKEERGRGNFPDRFSARQFPNYSSELNVNALLLGDSALYLCASSLVGGEQYFGPGTRLTVT.

The chain employs TRBV19 and TRBJ1-1, with 10 positions matching TRBD1. This CDR3 spans 14 amino acids. CDR1 is LNHDA and CDR2 is SQIVND in the germline V gene (reference sequence). Trimming took 5 bases from V and 6 from J; bases not matched to a gene: 6. The CDR3, as DNA: TGTGCCAGTAGTCGGGACAGGGGTTGGGCTGAAGCTTTCTTT. This sequence encodes CASSRDRGWAEAFF. Supplemented by reference TRBV19 and TRBJ1-1, the full variable domain reads DGGITQSPKYLFRKEGQNVTLSCEQNLNHDAMYWYRQDPGQGLRLIYYSQIVNDFQKGDIAEGYSVSREKKESFPLTVTSAQKNPTAFYLCASSRDRGWAEAFFGQGTRLTVV.

This chain links TRBV6-5 with TRBJ1-1; 8 bases agree with TRBD1. The J segment lost 3 bases and the V segment lost 6 bases, leaving 9 bases of the junction unmatched. Germline assignment: CDR1 MNHEY and CDR2 SVGAGI. CDR3 size: 15 residues. The chain's CDR3 is CASRAPDRADTEAFF. The DNA of the CDR3 is TGTGCCAGCAGGGCCCCGGACAGGGCGGACACTGAAGCTTTCTTT.

The chain couples TRBV5-6 to TRBJ2-7, with D possibly being TRBD2 (6 bases). In germline, CDR1 is SGHDT, CDR2 YYEEEE. CDR3 length: 14 amino acids. Trimming stripped 2 bases from V and 3 bases from J, with 12 bases between. The chain's CDR3 is CASSLLAAVYEQYF. The CDR3 DNA follows: TGTGCCAGCAGCTTACTAGCAGCGGTCTACGAGCAGTACTTC.

This chain joins TRBV9 and TRBJ1-6, with 7 bases identical to TRBD1. In germline, CDR1 is SGDLS, CDR2 YYNGEE. V was clipped by 3 bases and J by 6 bases; unmatched bases: 3. The CDR3 loop spans 14 amino acids. The DNA for the CDR3 is TGTGCCAGCAGCGCGGGACAGACTAATTCACCCCTCCACTTT. Protein: CASSAGQTNSPLHF. Complete variable domain (other parts from reference TRBV9 and TRBJ1-6): DSGVTQTPKHLITATGQRVTLRCSPRSGDLSVYWYQQSLDQGLQFLIQYYNGEERAKGNILERFSAQQFPDLHSELNLSSLELGDSALYFCASSAGQTNSPLHFGNGTRLTVT.

This clone was counted once. This sequence joins TRBV7-7 and TRBJ2-1; D remains ambiguous. The CDR3 has 13 residues. Trimming pared 1 base from V and 5 bases from J, leaving 6 bases between. Germline CDR1 and CDR2: SSHAT and FNYEAQ (reference sequence). As DNA, the CDR3 is TGTGCCAGCAGCTTAGACCGCCACAATGAGCAGTTCTTC. Its translation: CASSLDRHNEQFF.

This clone appeared once. V and J are TRBV24-1 and TRBJ1-3, with D possibly matching TRBD1 (6 bases). V was cut by 4 bases and J by 3 bases, with 18 bases left in between. Germline V CDR1 and CDR2: KGHDR, SFDVKD. This CDR3 region has 17 residues. As DNA, the CDR3 is TGTGCCACCAGTGACAACTATACCGGGACATGTGGAAACACCATATATTTT. The encoded protein is CATSDNYTGTCGNTIYF.

The V gene is TRBV10-3, the J gene TRBJ1-2; D is unresolved. This CDR3 spans 13 amino acids. Per the germline V gene, CDR1 is ENHRY and CDR2 is SYGVKD. Trimming left V 2 bases short and J 5 bases short, with 9 bases between. The CDR3 loop is CAISEDPTYGYTF. The CDR3 region has the DNA TGTGCCATCAGTGAGGACCCCACGTATGGCTACACCTTC.